These 23 T cell receptor beta chains came from one sample sequenced in a study of CD8 T cells in ankylosing spondylitis. TCRdb re-analysed the 5' RACE reads in MiXCR, keeping a single row per CDR3 protein. The table lists fewer than 650,000 distinct CDR3 sequences, roughly 12% of them singletons. What these receptors recognize is not known. Study-level results: Within ankylosing spondylitis blood, a TCR beta motif made up of several highly homologous variants appeared to be characteristic.

Sequenced sample: blood, either unsorted or a sorted T cell fraction (not recorded which). All receptors come from a male donor with ankylosing spondylitis.

This clonotype has only a few counts. The chain recombines TRBV5-1 with TRBJ2-2; TRBD2 aligns across 8 bases. Germline V CDR1 and CDR2: SGHRS, YFSETQ. The CDR3 sequence is 15 residues long. The J segment lost 1 base and the V segment lost 3 bases, leaving 2 bases of the junction unmatched. The CDR3 DNA reads as TGCGCCAGCAGCTCCGGGACTAGGAACACCGGGGAGCTGTTTTTT. Translated, it gives CASSSGTRNTGELFF.

This clonotype was seen a handful of times. The genes are TRBV3-1 and TRBJ2-5, with 9 bases lining up with TRBD1. The J segment lost 3 bases and the V segment lost 5 bases, leaving 4 bases of the junction unmatched. Germline CDR1 LGHDT, CDR2 YNNKEL (reference sequence). The CDR3 has 14 residues. The CDR3 spells CASSKTGGEETQYF. The DNA for the CDR3 is TGTGCCAGCAGCAAGACAGGGGGGGAAGAGACCCAGTACTTC.

The CDR3 bases are TGTGCCAGCAGCCTACAGGCTTGGAATGAAAAACTGTTTTTT. Amino acids: CASSLQAWNEKLFF. The rearrangement uses TRBV12-3 or TRBV12-4 and TRBJ1-4; tentatively, D is TRBD1 (5 bases). The CDR3 spans 14 residues. V lost 6 bases, J lost 5 bases, and 13 bases lay in between.

This chain uses TRBV15 with TRBJ2-7; 7 bases match TRBD2. This CDR3 spans 15 amino acids. V shed 4 bases and J 5 bases; nucleotides not matched to a gene: 11. The V gene's germline CDR1 is LNHNV and CDR2 YYDKDF (reference sequence). CDR3 in DNA: TGTGCCACCAGCATCTACATGGCGGGAGCGGACGAGCAGTACTTC. Its translation: CATSIYMAGADEQYF.

In its sample, this clonotype was seen a few times. This chain joins TRBV5-1 and TRBJ1-5; D might be TRBD1 (6 bases). V was trimmed by 4 bases and J by 0 bases, leaving 11 bases between them. Germline loops: CDR1 SGHRS, CDR2 YFSETQ. The CDR3 consists of 15 residues. The CDR3 coding sequence is TGCGCCAGCAGCCCCTCGGGACATAGCAATCAGCCCCAGCATTTT. It yields the protein CASSPSGHSNQPQHF.

V usage is TRBV3-1 and J usage is TRBJ1-2, with 7 positions matching TRBD1. Germline lookup yields CDR1 LGHDT and CDR2 YNNKEL (reference sequence). V was pared by 5 bases and J by 3 bases, with 12 bases of the junction left unmatched. The CDR3 is made up of 16 amino acids. In DNA form, the CDR3 reads TGTGCCAGCAGCTCCGGTCGGAGGGGGCAGTACTATGGCTACACCTTC. Protein sequence: CASSSGRRGQYYGYTF.

This clonotype was seen more than once but under ten times. The V and J genes are TRBV7-9 and TRBJ1-1; the match to TRBD1 covers 7 bases. CDR1 SEHNR and CDR2 FQNEAQ come from the germline V gene (reference sequence). This CDR3 region has 14 residues. The ends lost 2 bases at V and 10 bases at J; junction bases unmatched: 10. The CDR3: CASSLRQGSSGAFF. The CDR3 bases are TGTGCCAGCAGCTTACGACAGGGATCATCTGGAGCTTTCTTT.

This sequence joins TRBV12-3 or TRBV12-4 and TRBJ1-1, with D hard to call. V shed 6 bases and J shed 3 bases, with 11 bases lying between them. This CDR3 contains 13 residues. In DNA, the CDR3 is TGTGCCAGCAGCCGGGATGAGGACACTGAAGCTTTCTTT. This encodes CASSRDEDTEAFF.

The rearrangement joins TRBV7-9 to TRBJ2-6; D perhaps matches TRBD1 (6 bases). This CDR3 comprises 16 residues. In germline, CDR1 is SEHNR, CDR2 FQNEAQ (reference sequence). Trimming pared 4 bases from V and 0 bases from J, leaving 10 bases between. CDR3 protein: CASSSSDSSGANVLTF. CDR3 nucleotide sequence: TGTGCCAGCAGCTCCTCGGACAGCTCTGGGGCCAACGTCCTGACTTTC.

This clonotype was seen only a few times. The genes are TRBV7-9 and TRBJ2-1; TRBD2 aligns across 7 bases. Losses at the gene ends were 4 bases for V and 7 bases for J; bases not matched to a gene: 13. The CDR3 length is 16 residues. Germline CDR1 SEHNR, CDR2 FQNEAQ (reference sequence). The CDR3 protein is CASSSSWEGRWNEQFF. The CDR3 DNA is TGTGCCAGCAGCTCCTCGTGGGAGGGCCGGTGGAATGAGCAGTTCTTC.

The chain is built from TRBV5-1 and TRBJ1-1; TRBD1 aligns across 7 bases. With 0 bases clipped from V and 1 base from J, the junction kept 3 bases outside the gene matches. CDR1 and CDR2 (germline): SGHRS, YFSETQ. The CDR3 totals 15 residues. CDR3 coding DNA: TGCGCCAGCAGCTTGGATGGGACAGCGAACACTGAAGCTTTCTTT. It encodes CASSLDGTANTEAFF.

This chain joins TRBV6-2 or TRBV6-3 and TRBJ1-5; D gene ambiguous. Germline V lookup: CDR1 MNHEY, CDR2 SVGEGT. Trimming took 0 bases from V and 0 from J, leaving 6 bases between them. The CDR3 sequence is 15 residues long. For the CDR3, the DNA is TGTGCCAGCAGTTACTCATGGAATAGCAATCAGCCCCAGCATTTT. The encoded protein is CASSYSWNSNQPQHF.

This clonotype was recorded a few times. The CDR3 loop is CASSYDIRDAARTTEAFF. The CDR3 DNA is TGTGCCAGCAGCTACGACATCAGGGACGCGGCGAGGACCACTGAAGCTTTCTTT. The V call is TRBV11-2, the J call TRBJ1-1; weak D call: TRBD1 (5 bases). V was pared by 4 bases and J by 4 bases, with 25 bases between. Germline CDR1 SGHAT, CDR2 FQNNGV. This CDR3 region has 18 residues.

This clonotype was observed a handful of times. This chain connects TRBV6-1 to TRBJ1-5; D gene unclear. Germline values: CDR1 MNHNS, CDR2 SASEGT. The CDR3 covers 14 residues. Trimming took 1 base from V and 3 from J, leaving 7 bases between them. CDR3 protein: CASSEDDYNQPQHF. The CDR3 region has the DNA TGTGCCAGCAGTGAAGACGATTACAATCAGCCCCAGCATTTT.

The genes are TRBV20-1 and TRBJ1-3; D perhaps matches TRBD1 (6 bases). Trimming removed 1 base from V and 0 bases from J, with 10 bases in between. From germline, CDR1 is DFQATT and CDR2 SNEGSKA (reference sequence). The CDR3 runs to 15 residues. The CDR3 loop is CSARATGYSGNTIYF. CDR3 nucleotides: TGCAGTGCTAGAGCGACAGGTTACTCTGGAAACACCATATATTTT.

The rearrangement links TRBV2 to TRBJ2-1, with 7 bases identical to TRBD2. The CDR3 is made up of 12 amino acids. V shed 2 bases and J 8 bases; nucleotides not matched to a gene: 0. Germline lookup yields CDR1 SNHLY and CDR2 FYNNEI. The CDR3 bases are TGTGCCAGCAGTGAACGGGGGGATGAGCAGTTCTTC. Amino acid sequence: CASSERGDEQFF.

The V gene is TRBV5-1, the J gene TRBJ2-7, with D perhaps assigned TRBD1 or TRBD2 (5 bases each). The CDR3 has 14 amino acids. The V gene's germline CDR1 is SGHRS and CDR2 YFSETQ. V lost 3 bases and J 2 bases, leaving 12 bases between the germline ends. CDR3 residues: CASSSGTFPYEQYF. The DNA for the CDR3 is TGCGCCAGCAGCTCAGGGACGTTTCCCTACGAGCAGTACTTC.

This clonotype was seen many times. The CDR3: CASSPGRTGELFF. CDR3 in DNA: TGCGCCAGCAGCCCTGGGCGGACCGGGGAGCTGTTTTTT. The V and J genes are TRBV5-1 and TRBJ2-2, with D uncertain. CDR1 and CDR2 from the germline V gene are SGHRS and YFSETQ. The CDR3 runs to 13 residues. V gave up 4 bases and J gave up 5 bases, with 9 bases separating them.

This clonotype has ten or more counts. This chain joins TRBV10-3 and TRBJ2-3, with TRBD2 as a possible D gene (6 bases). Between the trimmed V and J ends, which lost 11 bases and 3 bases, there was a span of 24 bases. This CDR3 has 16 amino acids. Germline CDR1 reads ENHRY; CDR2 reads SYGVKD. CDR3 bases: TGTGCCCTAAGGGGAGGAGGGCCAGGAGGTACAGATACGCAGTATTTT. It codes for CALRGGGPGGTDTQYF.

The chain joins TRBV7-2 to TRBJ2-3, with D possibly called TRBD1 or TRBD2 (5 bases each). The CDR3 has 14 residues. Trimming removed 5 bases from V and 5 bases from J, with 14 bases in between. The germline V gene encodes CDR1 SGHTA and CDR2 FQGNSA. In DNA form, the CDR3 reads TGTGCCAGCAGCAAGGGACCCCTGGGAGATACGCAGTATTTT. Protein product: CASSKGPLGDTQYF.

This chain links TRBV7-6 with TRBJ2-1; no firm D call. The CDR3 covers 12 residues. Germline CDR1 is SGHVS and CDR2 is FNYEAQ. The V end was cut by 2 bases, the J end by 8 bases, with 7 bases between. The CDR3 DNA sequence: TGTGCCAGCAGCTTACCAAACGATGAGCAGTTCTTC. As protein: CASSLPNDEQFF.

This clonotype has more than one count but fewer than ten. V is TRBV3-1 and J is TRBJ2-7; possibly TRBD2 for D (6 bases). V shed 2 bases and J shed 0 bases, with 14 bases lying between them. The CDR3 has 16 residues. CDR1 is LGHDT, CDR2 YNNKEL, per germline (reference sequence). CDR3 residues: CASSQSLASPSYEQYF. For the CDR3, the DNA is TGTGCCAGCAGCCAATCCCTAGCGAGCCCCTCCTACGAGCAGTACTTC.

CDR3 sequence reads: CASSISGSNEQFF. Written as DNA, the CDR3 is TGTGCCAGTAGTATCTCGGGGTCGAATGAGCAGTTCTTC. The chain employs TRBV19 and TRBJ2-1; maybe TRBD2 (5 bases). Trimming left V 3 bases short and J 7 bases short, with 10 bases between. The CDR3 consists of 13 residues. CDR1 and CDR2 (germline): LNHDA, SQIVND (reference sequence).